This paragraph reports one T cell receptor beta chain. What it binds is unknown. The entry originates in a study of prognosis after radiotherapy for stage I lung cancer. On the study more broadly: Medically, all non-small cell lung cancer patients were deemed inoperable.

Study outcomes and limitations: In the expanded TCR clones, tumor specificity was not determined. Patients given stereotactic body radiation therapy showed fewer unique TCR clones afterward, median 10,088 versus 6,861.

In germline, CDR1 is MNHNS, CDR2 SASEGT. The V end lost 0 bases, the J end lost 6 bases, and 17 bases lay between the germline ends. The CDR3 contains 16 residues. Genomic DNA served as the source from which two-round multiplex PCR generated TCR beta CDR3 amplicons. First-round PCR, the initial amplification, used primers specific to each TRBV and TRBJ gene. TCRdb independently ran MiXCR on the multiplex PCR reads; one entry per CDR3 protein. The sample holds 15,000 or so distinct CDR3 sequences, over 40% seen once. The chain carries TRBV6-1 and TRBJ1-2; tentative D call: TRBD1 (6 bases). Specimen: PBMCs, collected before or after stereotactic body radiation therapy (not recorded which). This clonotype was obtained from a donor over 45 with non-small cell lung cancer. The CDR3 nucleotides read TGTGCCAGCAGTGAAGCAGGCAGGGGAGCATGGCATGGCTACACCTTC. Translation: CASSEAGRGAWHGYTF.